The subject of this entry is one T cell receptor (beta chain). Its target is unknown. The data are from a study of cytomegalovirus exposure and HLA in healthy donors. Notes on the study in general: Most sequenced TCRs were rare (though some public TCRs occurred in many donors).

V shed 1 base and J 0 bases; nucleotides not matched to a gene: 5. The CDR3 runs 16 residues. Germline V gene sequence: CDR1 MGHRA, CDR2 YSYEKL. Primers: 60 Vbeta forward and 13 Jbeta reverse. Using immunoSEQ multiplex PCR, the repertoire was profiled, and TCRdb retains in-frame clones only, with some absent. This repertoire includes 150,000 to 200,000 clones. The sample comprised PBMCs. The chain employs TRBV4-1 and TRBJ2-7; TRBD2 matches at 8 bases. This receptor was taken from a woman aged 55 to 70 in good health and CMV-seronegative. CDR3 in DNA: TGCGCCAGCAGCCAAGTCGCGGGAGGTCTCTCCTACGAGCAGTACTTC. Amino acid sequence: CASSQVAGGLSYEQYF.